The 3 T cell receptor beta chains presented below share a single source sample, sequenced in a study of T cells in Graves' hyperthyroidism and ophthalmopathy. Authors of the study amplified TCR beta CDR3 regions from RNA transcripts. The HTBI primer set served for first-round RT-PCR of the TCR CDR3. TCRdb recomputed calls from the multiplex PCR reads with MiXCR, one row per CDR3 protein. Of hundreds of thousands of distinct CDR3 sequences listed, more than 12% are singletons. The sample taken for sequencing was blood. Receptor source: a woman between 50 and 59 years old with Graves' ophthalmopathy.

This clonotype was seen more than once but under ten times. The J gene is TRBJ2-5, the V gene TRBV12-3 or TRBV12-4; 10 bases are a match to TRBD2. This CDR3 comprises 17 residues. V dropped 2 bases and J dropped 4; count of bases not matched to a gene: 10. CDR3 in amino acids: CASSLQASGSGGETQYF. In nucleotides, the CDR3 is TGTGCCAGCAGTTTACAAGCTAGCGGGAGTGGGGGAGAGACCCAGTACTTC.

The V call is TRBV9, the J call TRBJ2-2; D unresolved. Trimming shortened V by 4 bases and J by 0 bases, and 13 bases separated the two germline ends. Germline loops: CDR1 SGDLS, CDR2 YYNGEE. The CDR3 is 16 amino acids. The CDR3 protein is CASSPHGRPNTGELFF. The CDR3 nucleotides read TGTGCCAGCAGCCCCCACGGCAGACCGAACACCGGGGAGCTGTTTTTT.

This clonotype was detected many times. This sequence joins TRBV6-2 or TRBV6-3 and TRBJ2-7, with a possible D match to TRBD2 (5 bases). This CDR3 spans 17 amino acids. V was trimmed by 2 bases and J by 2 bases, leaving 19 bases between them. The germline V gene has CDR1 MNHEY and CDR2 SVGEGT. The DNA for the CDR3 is TGTGCCAGCAGTTACGGGCGAGCGGACGGCCTCCCCTACGAGCAGTACTTC. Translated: CASSYGRADGLPYEQYF.